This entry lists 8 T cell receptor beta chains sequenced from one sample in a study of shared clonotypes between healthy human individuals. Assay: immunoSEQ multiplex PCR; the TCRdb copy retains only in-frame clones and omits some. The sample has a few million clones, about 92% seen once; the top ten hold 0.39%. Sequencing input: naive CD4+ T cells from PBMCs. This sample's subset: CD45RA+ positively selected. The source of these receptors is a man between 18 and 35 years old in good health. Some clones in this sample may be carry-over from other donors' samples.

In DNA form, the CDR3 reads TGTGCCAGCAACGCCCCCAGGGTTCATACGCAGTATTTT. As protein: CASNAPRVHTQYF. V usage is TRBV28 and J usage is TRBJ2-3; TRBD1 might be the D (5 bases). The ends were cut back, 7 bases at V and 7 bases at J, with 15 bases in the middle. The CDR3 is made up of 13 amino acids. Germline CDR1 MDHEN, CDR2 SYDVKM.

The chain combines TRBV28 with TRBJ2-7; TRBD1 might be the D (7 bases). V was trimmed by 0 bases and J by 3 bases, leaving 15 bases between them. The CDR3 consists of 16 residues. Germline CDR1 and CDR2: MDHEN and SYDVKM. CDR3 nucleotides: TGTGCCAGCAGTTTATGGGAGGGGGCAGGGGTCTACGAGCAGTACTTC. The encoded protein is CASSLWEGAGVYEQYF.

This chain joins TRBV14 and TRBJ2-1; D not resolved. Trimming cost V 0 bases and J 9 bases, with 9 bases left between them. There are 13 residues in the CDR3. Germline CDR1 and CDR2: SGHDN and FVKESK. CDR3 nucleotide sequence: TGTGCCAGCAGCCAAGATCTCGGACGTGAGCAGTTCTTC. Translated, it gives CASSQDLGREQFF.

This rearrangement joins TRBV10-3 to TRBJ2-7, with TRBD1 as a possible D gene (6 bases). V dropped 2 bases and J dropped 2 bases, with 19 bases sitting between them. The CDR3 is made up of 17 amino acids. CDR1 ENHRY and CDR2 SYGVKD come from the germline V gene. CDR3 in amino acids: CAISEIIGAGVPYEQYF. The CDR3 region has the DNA TGTGCCATCAGTGAGATTATCGGGGCAGGGGTCCCCTACGAGCAGTACTTC.

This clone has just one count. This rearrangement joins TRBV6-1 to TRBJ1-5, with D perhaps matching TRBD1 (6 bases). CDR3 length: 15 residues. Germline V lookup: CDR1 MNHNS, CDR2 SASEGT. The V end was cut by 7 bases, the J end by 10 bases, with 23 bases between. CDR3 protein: CASTIEGGPGFPQHF. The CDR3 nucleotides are TGTGCCAGCACAATTGAGGGGGGGCCGGGGTTTCCCCAGCATTTT.

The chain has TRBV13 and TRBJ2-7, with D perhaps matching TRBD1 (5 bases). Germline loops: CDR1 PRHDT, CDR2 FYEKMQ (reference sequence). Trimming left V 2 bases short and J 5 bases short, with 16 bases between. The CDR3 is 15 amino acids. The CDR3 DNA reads TGTGCCAGCAGCTTACGGCCGCGGCAGGGTAACGAGCAGTACTTC. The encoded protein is CASSLRPRQGNEQYF.

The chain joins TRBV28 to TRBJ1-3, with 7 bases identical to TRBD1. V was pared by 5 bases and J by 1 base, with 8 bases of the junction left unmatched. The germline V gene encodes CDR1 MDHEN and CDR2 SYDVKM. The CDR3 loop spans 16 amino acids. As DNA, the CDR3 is TGTGCCAGCAGTAAGACAGGGATCGTATCTGGAAACACCATATATTTT. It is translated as CASSKTGIVSGNTIYF.

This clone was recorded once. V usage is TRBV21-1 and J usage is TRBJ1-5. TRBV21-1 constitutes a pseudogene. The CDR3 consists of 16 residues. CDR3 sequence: CASRHGPGAGAQPQHF. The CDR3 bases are TGTGCCAGCAGGCACGGACCGGGTGCCGGTGCTCAGCCCCAGCATTTT.